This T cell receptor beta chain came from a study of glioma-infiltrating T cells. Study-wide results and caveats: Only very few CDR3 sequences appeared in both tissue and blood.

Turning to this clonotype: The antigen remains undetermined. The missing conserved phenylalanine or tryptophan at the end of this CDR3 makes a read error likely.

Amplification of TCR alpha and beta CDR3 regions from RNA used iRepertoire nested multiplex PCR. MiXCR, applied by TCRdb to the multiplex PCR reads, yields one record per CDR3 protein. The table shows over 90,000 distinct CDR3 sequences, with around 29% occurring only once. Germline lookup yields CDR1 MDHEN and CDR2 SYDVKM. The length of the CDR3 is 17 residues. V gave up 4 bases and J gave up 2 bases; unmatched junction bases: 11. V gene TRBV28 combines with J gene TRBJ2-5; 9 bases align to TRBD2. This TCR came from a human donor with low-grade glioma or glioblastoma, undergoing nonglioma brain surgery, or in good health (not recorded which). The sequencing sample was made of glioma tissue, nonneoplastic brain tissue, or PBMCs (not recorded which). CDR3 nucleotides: TGTGCCAGCAGTTCCCATGGCAGGCTAGCGGGACAAGAGACCCAGTACCTC. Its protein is CASSSHGRLAGQETQYL.